Listed below are T cell receptor beta chains from one sample, sequenced in a study of T cells in Graves' hyperthyroidism and ophthalmopathy. TCRdb called the multiplex PCR reads again in MiXCR, with one record for every CDR3 protein. The sample includes 620,000 or so distinct CDR3 sequences, 13% to 15% seen only once; the top ten take around 13%. Sequenced material: blood. The receptor source for this set is a woman aged 45 to 65 with Graves' ophthalmopathy. Both conserved end residues are trimmed from each CDR3. Fields, in order: J gene, V gene, CDR3 protein.

J gene: TRBJ2-1
V gene: TRBV12-3/TRBV12-4
CDR3 protein: ASSLLGTSGNEQF

J gene: TRBJ2-7
V gene: TRBV14
CDR3 protein: ASSQLDRDYEQY

J gene: TRBJ2-7
V gene: TRBV5-5
CDR3 protein: ASSRGRESSYEQY

J gene: TRBJ1-6
V gene: TRBV7-9
CDR3 protein: ASSRSGSPLH

J gene: TRBJ1-1
V gene: TRBV5-1
CDR3 protein: ASSLWEGTEAF

J gene: TRBJ2-3
V gene: TRBV19
CDR3 protein: ASSIALLAGVRTDTQY

J gene: TRBJ2-1
V gene: TRBV20-1
CDR3 protein: SAAGRAPRINEQF

J gene: TRBJ1-1
V gene: TRBV11-2
CDR3 protein: ASSLGDRAGGAEAF

J gene: TRBJ2-2
V gene: TRBV12-3/TRBV12-4
CDR3 protein: ASIPRVAANTGELF

J gene: TRBJ2-7
V gene: TRBV20-1
CDR3 protein: SAGNLYYEQY

J gene: TRBJ2-2
V gene: TRBV30
CDR3 protein: AWSVQPRKERLF

J gene: TRBJ1-4
V gene: TRBV7-8
CDR3 protein: ASSLGRDTPRKLF

J gene: TRBJ2-7
V gene: TRBV9
CDR3 protein: ASSVDPTSVEQY

J gene: TRBJ2-1
V gene: TRBV12-3/TRBV12-4
CDR3 protein: ASSLDRTSGSLNEQF

J gene: TRBJ2-3
V gene: TRBV7-9
CDR3 protein: ASSLTVGTNEY

J gene: TRBJ2-3
V gene: TRBV12-3/TRBV12-4
CDR3 protein: ASSLQQGMADTQY

J gene: TRBJ2-1
V gene: TRBV19
CDR3 protein: ASSILAGVNEQF

J gene: TRBJ1-2
V gene: TRBV12-3/TRBV12-4
CDR3 protein: ASSRGGDRRYYGYT

J gene: TRBJ1-6
V gene: TRBV28
CDR3 protein: ASSTIGQGNSPLH

J gene: TRBJ1-4
V gene: TRBV7-9
CDR3 protein: ASSLVGEKLF

J gene: TRBJ1-5
V gene: TRBV6-2/TRBV6-3
CDR3 protein: ASSYWVNQPQH

J gene: TRBJ2-1
V gene: TRBV28
CDR3 protein: ASSLPLGVEQF

J gene: TRBJ2-7
V gene: TRBV11-2
CDR3 protein: ASSLSPAGGPYEQY